This TCR beta chain was profiled in a study of metastatic and nonmetastatic thyroid tumors. Study conclusions and caveats: Significantly higher TCR beta diversity was reportedly seen in malignant thyroid tumors than benign nodules, in blood and tumor.

This CDR3 spans 16 amino acids. Trimming shortened V by 2 bases and J by 0 bases, and 13 bases separated the two germline ends. Germline CDR1 PRHDT, CDR2 FYEKMQ (reference sequence). None of the patients had undergone any treatment ahead of thyroid surgery. This clone has just a few counts. Its antigen is unknown. TCRdb re-called the PCR reads through MiXCR. The sample includes around 28,000 clones, around 3.5% seen only once; the top ten take 3% to 3.5%. The sequence derives from a male donor with papillary thyroid cancer or a benign thyroid nodule (not recorded which). Some clones in this sample may be carry-over from other donors' samples. V gene TRBV13 combines with J gene TRBJ1-2, with D unclear. Material: blood. Written as DNA, the CDR3 is TGTGCCAGCAGCTTATATTCGGGATCAGCTAACTATGGCTACACCTTC. It translates to CASSLYSGSANYGYTF.